Listed below are T cell receptor beta chains from one sample, sequenced in a study of shared clonotypes between healthy human individuals. The repertoire was sequenced with immunoSEQ multiplex PCR; TCRdb's copy has only in-frame clones and lacks some. The sample contains around 700,000 clones, roughly 72% of which appear only once. Material for sequencing was memory CD4+ T cells sorted from blood. These receptors came from a woman aged 25 to 45 in good health. The CDR3 runs from the conserved cysteine through the conserved F or W. A D gene is named only where the DNA matches it firmly. Some rows mark clone size as missing; the rest say once, few, many or name a class of expanded clone.

v_call: TRBV5-1; d_call: TRBD1; clone_size: many; j_call: TRBJ1-5; cdr3_aa: CASSWTGFKDQPQHF; cdr3_nt: TGCGCCAGCAGTTGGACAGGCTTTAAGGATCAGCCCCAGCATTTT
v_call: TRBV5-1; d_call: TRBD2; clone_size: -; j_call: TRBJ2-5; cdr3_aa: CASSLASPGASGRAGETQYF; cdr3_nt: TGCGCCAGCAGCCTTGCTTCCCCGGGAGCTAGCGGGAGGGCTGGGGAGACCCAGTACTTC
v_call: TRBV6-5; d_call: -; clone_size: -; j_call: TRBJ1-4; cdr3_aa: CAISELNPGRKLFF; cdr3_nt: TGTGCCATCAGTGAGTTAAACCCGGGGAGAAAACTGTTTTTT
v_call: TRBV19; d_call: -; clone_size: -; j_call: TRBJ1-5; cdr3_aa: CASSIRRDQPQHF; cdr3_nt: TGTGCCAGTAGTATAAGAAGGGATCAGCCCCAGCATTTT
v_call: TRBV5-1; d_call: TRBD1; clone_size: -; j_call: TRBJ2-6; cdr3_aa: CASSSGPGGVTGANVLTF; cdr3_nt: TGCGCCAGCAGCTCCGGCCCAGGGGGCGTCACCGGGGCCAACGTCCTGACTTTC
v_call: TRBV19; d_call: -; clone_size: -; j_call: TRBJ1-1; cdr3_aa: CASSFSAGTEAFF; cdr3_nt: TGTGCCAGTAGTTTTTCCGCCGGGACAGAAGCTTTCTTT
v_call: TRBV9; d_call: -; clone_size: -; j_call: TRBJ2-5; cdr3_aa: CASSEGWLVRSAETQYF; cdr3_nt: TGTGCCAGCAGCGAAGGCTGGCTGGTCCGATCGGCAGAGACCCAGTACTTC
v_call: TRBV6-1; d_call: TRBD2; clone_size: few; j_call: TRBJ2-7; cdr3_aa: CASSDLLADSSYEQYF; cdr3_nt: TGTGCCAGCAGTGATTTACTAGCGGACAGCTCCTACGAGCAGTACTTC
v_call: TRBV6-1; d_call: -; clone_size: -; j_call: TRBJ2-2; cdr3_aa: CASIPSSGELFF; cdr3_nt: TGTGCCAGCATCCCATCGTCGGGGGAGCTGTTTTTT
v_call: TRBV28; d_call: -; clone_size: -; j_call: TRBJ2-7; cdr3_aa: CASSPMVRGAYEQYF; cdr3_nt: TGTGCCAGCAGCCCGATGGTAAGGGGGGCCTACGAGCAGTACTTC
v_call: TRBV28; d_call: -; clone_size: -; j_call: TRBJ2-7; cdr3_aa: CASSGGLLEQYF; cdr3_nt: TGTGCCAGCAGCGGCGGACTCCTCGAGCAGTACTTC
v_call: TRBV29-1; d_call: -; clone_size: -; j_call: TRBJ2-7; cdr3_aa: CSVKNLGTASSYEQYF; cdr3_nt: TGCAGCGTTAAAAATCTCGGGACCGCCAGCTCCTACGAGCAGTACTTC
v_call: TRBV19; d_call: TRBD1; clone_size: -; j_call: TRBJ2-6; cdr3_aa: CASSARTGASSGANVLTF; cdr3_nt: TGTGCCAGTAGTGCCCGGACAGGGGCGTCCTCTGGGGCCAACGTCCTGACTTTC